The source of this T cell receptor beta chain is a study of radiation and T cells in renal cell carcinoma. The time point is: blood 2 weeks post-SBRT. Treatment meaning: 15 Gy SBRT to primary tumor, nephrectomy 4 weeks later. CDR1 is SGDLS, CDR2 YYNGEE, per germline. V was pared by 4 bases and J by 0 bases, with 8 bases between. The CDR3 extends over 14 amino acids. Profiling relied on immunoSEQ multiplex PCR, and the TCRdb table lists in-frame clones only, not all of them. The table records about 58,000 clones, roughly four fifths of them present only once. Sequenced here: blood, sampled from a patient whose treatment included radiotherapy and nephrectomy. This chain joins TRBV9 and TRBJ1-3, with D hard to call. This TCR derives from a man aged 55 to 70 with renal cell carcinoma. The CDR3 region has the DNA TGTGCCAGCAGCCTGGGAGTCTCTGGAAACACCATATATTTT. This translates into CASSLGVSGNTIYF.